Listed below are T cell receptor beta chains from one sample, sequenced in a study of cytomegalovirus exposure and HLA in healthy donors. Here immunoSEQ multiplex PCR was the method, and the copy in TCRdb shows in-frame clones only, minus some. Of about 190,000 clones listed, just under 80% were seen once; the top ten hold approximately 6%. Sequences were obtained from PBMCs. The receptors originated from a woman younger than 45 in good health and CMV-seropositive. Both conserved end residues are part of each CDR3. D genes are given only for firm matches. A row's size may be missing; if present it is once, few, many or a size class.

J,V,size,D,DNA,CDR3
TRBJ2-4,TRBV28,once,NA,TGTGCCAGCAGGGATAGGGGCGGAAACATTCAGTACTTC,CASRDRGGNIQYF
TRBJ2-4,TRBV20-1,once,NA,TGCAGTGCTAGACGGAACATTCAGTACTTC,CSARRNIQYF
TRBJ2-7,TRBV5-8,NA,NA,TGTGCCAGCAGCTTGTTGCAGGGAGGAACTTTCGCCTACGAGCAGTACTTC,CASSLLQGGTFAYEQYF
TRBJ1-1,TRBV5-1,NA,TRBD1,TGCGCCAGCAGTCCCGGGACAGGGGGCATGAACACTGAAGCTTTCTTT,CASSPGTGGMNTEAFF
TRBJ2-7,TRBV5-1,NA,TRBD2,TGCGCCAGCAGCGCGGGAGGGGGCCCCTACGAGCAGTACTTC,CASSAGGGPYEQYF
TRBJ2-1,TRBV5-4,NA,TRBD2,TGTGCCAGCAGCCCTCGACTAGCGGGAGGGTCTGTGGAGCAGTTCTTC,CASSPRLAGGSVEQFF
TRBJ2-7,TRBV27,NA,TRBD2,TGTGCCAGCAGTTTATCGTTGGGGACTAGCTACGAGCAGTACTTC,CASSLSLGTSYEQYF
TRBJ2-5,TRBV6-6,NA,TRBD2,TGTGCCAGCAGTTCCCCTAGCGGGGAACAAGAGACCCAGTACTTC,CASSSPSGEQETQYF
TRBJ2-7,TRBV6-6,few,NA,TGTGCCAGCAGTTACTCGGACACGGGCGAGCAGTACTTC,CASSYSDTGEQYF
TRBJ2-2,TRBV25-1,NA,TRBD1,TGTGCCAGCAGTCCGCCGGGGACAGGGGCCACCGGGGAGCTGTTTTTT,CASSPPGTGATGELFF
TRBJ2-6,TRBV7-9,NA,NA,TGTGCCAGCAGCTCGGCCGGGATTGCTGGGGCCAACGTCCTGACTTTC,CASSSAGIAGANVLTF
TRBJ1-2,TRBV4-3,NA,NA,TGCGCCAGCAGCCAAGAAAGTCCGGGGTCAACCTATGGCTACACCTTC,CASSQESPGSTYGYTF
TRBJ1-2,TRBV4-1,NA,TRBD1,TGCGCCAGCAGCCCTACCGACAGGGCCTCCTATGGCTACACCTTC,CASSPTDRASYGYTF
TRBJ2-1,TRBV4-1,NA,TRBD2,TGCGCCAGCAGCAAAGGACTAGCGATTCTCTTC,CASSKGLAILF
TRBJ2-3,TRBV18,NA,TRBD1,TGTGCCAGCTCTCCCAGGGGGCGTCACGACTCGGATACGCAGTATTTT,CASSPRGRHDSDTQYF
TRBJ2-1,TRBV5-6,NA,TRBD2,TGTGCCAGCAGCTTAAGGCGGGGGGCCTACAATGAGCAGTTCTTC,CASSLRRGAYNEQFF
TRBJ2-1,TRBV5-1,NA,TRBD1,TGCGCCAGCACCCGACAGGGGTTGCATGAGCAGTTCTTC,CASTRQGLHEQFF
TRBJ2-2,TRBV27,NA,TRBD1,TGTGCCAGCAGTTTGTTCAATCCCTTCGACAGGGGGAACACCGGGGAGCTGTTTTTT,CASSLFNPFDRGNTGELFF
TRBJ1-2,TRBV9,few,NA,TGTGCCAGCAGCGTATCTTCTTCTTCTAACTATGGCTACACCTTC,CASSVSSSSNYGYTF